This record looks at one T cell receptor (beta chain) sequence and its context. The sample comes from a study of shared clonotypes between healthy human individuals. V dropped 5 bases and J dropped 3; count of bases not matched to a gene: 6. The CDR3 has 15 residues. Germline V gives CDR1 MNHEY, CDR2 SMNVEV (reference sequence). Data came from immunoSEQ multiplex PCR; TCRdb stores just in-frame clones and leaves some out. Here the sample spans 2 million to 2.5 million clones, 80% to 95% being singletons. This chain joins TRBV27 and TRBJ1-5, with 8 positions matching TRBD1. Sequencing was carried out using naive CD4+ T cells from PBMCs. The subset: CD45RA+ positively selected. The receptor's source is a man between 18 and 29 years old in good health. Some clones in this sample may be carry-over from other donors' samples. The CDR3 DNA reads TGTGCCAGCAGTCTTTTACAGGGGGTCAATCAGCCCCAGCATTTT. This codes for CASSLLQGVNQPQHF.